These 6 T cell receptor beta chains came from one sample sequenced in a study of blood T cell repertoires in COVID-19. Assay: immunoSEQ multiplex PCR; the TCRdb copy retains only in-frame clones and omits some. The repertoire has some 180,000 clones, about 80% of them found once; the top ten carry more than 6.5%. Sequencing was performed on peripheral blood. Receptors were obtained from a woman aged 50 to 60 with active or convalescent COVID-19.

The chain joins TRBV5-1 to TRBJ2-7; 8 nucleotides align to TRBD2. CDR3 size: 16 residues. V shed 0 bases, J shed 3 bases, and the junction held 8 bases outside the gene matches. Germline assignment: CDR1 SGHRS and CDR2 YFSETQ. The CDR3 coding sequence is TGCGCCAGCAGCTTGGGCCCGGGGGGGGCCCTCTACGAGCAGTACTTC. Amino acids: CASSLGPGGALYEQYF.

V and J are TRBV24-1 and TRBJ2-1; 7 bases map to TRBD1. The CDR3 has 15 residues. J gave up 9 bases and V 5 bases, and 12 bases lay outside the gene matches. Germline V CDR1 and CDR2: KGHDR, SFDVKD. The CDR3 loop is CATSGTGAGEGEQFF. In DNA form, the CDR3 reads TGTGCCACCAGTGGTACAGGGGCGGGTGAGGGTGAGCAGTTCTTC.

This chain uses TRBV18 with TRBJ2-5, with 8 bases lining up with TRBD1. The germline CDR1 and CDR2 sequences are KGHSH and LQKENI. Unmatched junction bases numbered 7, after V lost 2 bases and J lost 5 bases. The CDR3 spans 15 residues. CDR3 in amino acids: CASSPSTGARETQYF. DNA for the CDR3: TGTGCCAGCTCACCATCGACAGGGGCACGGGAGACCCAGTACTTC. The full variable domain, with the rest looked up from reference TRBV18 and TRBJ2-5, is NAGVMQNPRHLVRRRGQEARLRCSPMKGHSHVYWYRQLPEEGLKFMVYLQKENIIDESGMPKERFSAEFPKEGPSILRIQQVVRGDSAAYFCASSPSTGARETQYFGPGTRLLVL.

V gene TRBV29-1 combines with J gene TRBJ2-3, with D maybe TRBD2 (5 bases). The CDR3 loop spans 18 amino acids. Germline values: CDR1 SQVTM, CDR2 ANQGSEA. The V gene lost 1 base and the J gene lost 2 bases, with 22 bases spanning the gap. As DNA, the CDR3 is TGCAGCGTTGAAGGTGGAGGCGCCGAGGGCACCGCCACAGATACGCAGTATTTT. Its protein product is CSVEGGGAEGTATDTQYF.

This chain joins TRBV5-6 and TRBJ1-4; 8 bases align to TRBD1. This CDR3 region has 16 residues. The junction had 9 bases not matched to a gene; V was cut back by 0 bases and J by 8 bases. CDR1 is SGHDT and CDR2 is YYEEEE in the germline V gene. The CDR3 loop reads CASSLVVRGRNEKLFF. CDR3 in DNA: TGTGCCAGCAGCTTGGTCGTCAGGGGGCGGAACGAAAAACTGTTTTTT.

The chain uses TRBV7-2 and TRBJ2-6, with D perhaps TRBD2 (5 bases). This CDR3 contains 15 residues. The germline CDR1 and CDR2 sequences are SGHTA and FQGNSA. The V gene lost 5 bases and the J gene lost 3 bases, with 11 bases spanning the gap. The CDR3 spells CASSLQAGGANVLTF. DNA for the CDR3: TGTGCCAGCAGCCTTCAGGCGGGTGGGGCCAACGTCCTGACTTTC. The variable domain in full, with the rest retrieved from reference TRBV7-2 and TRBJ2-6, is GAGVSQSPSNKVTEKGKDVELRCDPISGHTALYWYRQSLGQGLEFLIYFQGNSAPDKSGLPSDRFSAERTGGSVSTLTIQRTQQEDSAVYLCASSLQAGGANVLTFGAGSRLTVL.